These 25 T cell receptor beta chains share one sample of origin, sequenced in a study of glioma-infiltrating T cells after dendritic cell vaccination. Clones were sequenced by immunoSEQ multiplex PCR, and TCRdb holds only the in-frame ones, with some missing. Of fewer than 85,000 clones detected, around 86% appear once; the ten largest clones hold approximately 2%. Time point reported: after dendritic cell vaccination, including at tumor progression/relapse. Sequencing was performed on blood, taken after dendritic cell vaccination. Receptors originate from a human donor with glioblastoma.

This clone was counted a few times. V usage is TRBV7-2 and J usage is TRBJ1-5; no definite D call. CDR3 size: 12 residues. The V end was cut by 5 bases, the J end by 9 bases, with 11 bases between. Germline CDR1 is SGHTA and CDR2 is FQGNSA. The CDR3 nucleotides read TGTGCCAGCAGCCCGCCCGGTTTGCCCCAGCATTTT. Its protein product is CASSPPGLPQHF.

The chain combines TRBV30 with TRBJ2-3; D possibly corresponds to TRBD1 (6 bases). This CDR3 region has 12 residues. Per the germline V gene, CDR1 is GTSNPN and CDR2 is SVGIG (reference sequence). The V end was cut by 2 bases, the J end by 11 bases, with 14 bases between. The CDR3 reads CAWSQQGNWQYF. The CDR3 DNA reads as TGTGCCTGGAGTCAACAGGGAAACTGGCAGTATTTT.

This clone was observed a single time. The rearrangement uses TRBV2 and TRBJ1-6, with 8 bases identical to TRBD1. V gave up 4 bases and J gave up 0 bases; unmatched junction bases: 11. The CDR3 spans 19 residues. Germline CDR1 SNHLY, CDR2 FYNNEI. CDR3 amino acids: CASSGGWTGMSSYNSPLHF. The DNA for the CDR3 is TGTGCCAGCAGTGGGGGCTGGACAGGGATGAGCTCCTATAATTCACCCCTCCACTTT.

The V gene is TRBV19, the J gene TRBJ2-3, with unresolved D. The V gene lost 6 bases and the J gene lost 4 bases, with 17 bases spanning the gap. Germline lookup yields CDR1 LNHDA and CDR2 SQIVND (reference sequence). The length of the CDR3 is 15 residues. CDR3 DNA: TGTGCCAGTAGCTCCGGGTCTCGCTTCCCAGATACGCAGTATTTT. Translation: CASSSGSRFPDTQYF. The whole variable domain, filled in from reference TRBV19 and TRBJ2-3, reads DGGITQSPKYLFRKEGQNVTLSCEQNLNHDAMYWYRQDPGQGLRLIYYSQIVNDFQKGDIAEGYSVSREKKESFPLTVTSAQKNPTAFYLCASSSGSRFPDTQYFGPGTRLTVL.

V is TRBV29-1 and J is TRBJ1-1, with D tentatively TRBD1 (6 bases). The CDR3 is 15 amino acids. V was trimmed by 5 bases and J by 4 bases, leaving 20 bases between them. Germline values: CDR1 SQVTM, CDR2 ANQGSEA. The CDR3 is CSVSTGSLEGTEAFF. CDR3 nucleotide sequence: TGCAGCGTTTCAACAGGGAGCCTCGAGGGCACTGAAGCTTTCTTT.

The J gene is TRBJ1-1, the V gene TRBV4-1; D remains unclear. The CDR3 covers 14 residues. The ends were cut back, 2 bases at V and 2 bases at J, with 9 bases in the middle. The germline V gene encodes CDR1 MGHRA and CDR2 YSYEKL. CDR3 region: CASSQSPGNTEAFF. CDR3 DNA: TGCGCCAGCAGCCAAAGTCCAGGAAACACTGAAGCTTTCTTT.

The J gene is TRBJ2-7, the V gene TRBV6-5, with TRBD2 as a possible D gene (6 bases). Germline V lookup: CDR1 MNHEY, CDR2 SVGAGI. The length of the CDR3 is 15 residues. V shed 5 bases and J shed 4 bases, with 18 bases lying between them. CDR3 bases: TGTGCCAGCAGTATAGTTGGGACTGGGTTGTACGAGCAGTACTTC. This translates into CASSIVGTGLYEQYF.

J is TRBJ2-4 and V is TRBV19; no definite D call. This CDR3 spans 14 amino acids. In germline, CDR1 is LNHDA, CDR2 SQIVND (reference sequence). The ends were cut back, 7 bases at V and 2 bases at J, with 12 bases in the middle. In DNA form, the CDR3 reads TGTGCCAGTAATACGGGTATCTCCAAAAACATTCAGTACTTC. Amino acids: CASNTGISKNIQYF.

This chain joins TRBV5-1 and TRBJ2-1, with TRBD2 matching 8 bases. V shed 4 bases and J 6 bases; nucleotides not matched to a gene: 6. The CDR3 has 14 residues. The germline V gene encodes CDR1 SGHRS and CDR2 YFSETQ. CDR3 residues: CASSDPGGSNEQFF. DNA of the CDR3: TGCGCCAGCAGCGATCCGGGGGGGTCCAATGAGCAGTTCTTC.

The chain links TRBV9 to TRBJ2-5; 10 nucleotides match TRBD2. CDR1 is SGDLS, CDR2 YYNGEE, per germline. Unmatched junction bases numbered 0, after V lost 0 bases and J lost 1 base. The CDR3 loop spans 15 amino acids. CDR3 sequence reads: CASSVGTSGQETQYF. The CDR3 nucleotides are TGTGCCAGCAGCGTAGGGACTAGCGGCCAAGAGACCCAGTACTTC.

This chain links TRBV14 with TRBJ2-2, with D possibly being TRBD1 (5 bases). This CDR3 is 16 amino acids long. Germline CDR1 reads SGHDN; CDR2 reads FVKESK. Trimming took 2 bases from V and 4 from J, leaving 14 bases between them. CDR3 DNA sequence: TGTGCCAGCAGCCAATGGGGCAGAGATCTCACCGGGGAGCTGTTTTTT. The encoded protein is CASSQWGRDLTGELFF.

The sample holds one count of this clone. The J gene is TRBJ2-7, the V gene TRBV6-1; D is perhaps TRBD2 (6 bases). The V end lost 2 bases, the J end lost 1 base, and 6 bases lay between the germline ends. The germline gives CDR1 MNHNS, CDR2 SASEGT. The CDR3 is made up of 13 amino acids. The CDR3 sequence is CASSERESYEQYF. Here the CDR3 DNA reads TGTGCCAGCAGTGAACGGGAGTCCTACGAGCAGTACTTC.

The rearrangement joins TRBV10-1 to TRBJ1-1; a weak D match, TRBD1 (6 bases). With 0 bases removed from V and 3 bases from J, the gap between germline ends came to 11 bases. This CDR3 has 15 amino acids. CDR1 is WNHNN and CDR2 is SYGVQD in the germline V gene (reference sequence). The CDR3 DNA is TGCGCCAGCAGTGAGTCGTTGGCAGGGGACACTGAAGCTTTCTTT. Amino acid sequence: CASSESLAGDTEAFF.

This chain connects TRBV2 to TRBJ1-5; TRBD1 agrees at 7 bases. Germline CDR1 reads SNHLY; CDR2 reads FYNNEI. V shed 7 bases and J 7 bases; nucleotides not matched to a gene: 10. CDR3 length: 14 amino acids. This CDR3 reads CASNRQGWGQPQHF. The CDR3, as DNA: TGTGCCAGCAATAGACAGGGATGGGGCCAGCCCCAGCATTTT.

This chain uses TRBV7-2 with TRBJ2-1; 9 bases align to TRBD2. The V segment lost 7 bases and the J segment 5 bases; nucleotides outside the gene matches: 6. Per the germline V gene, CDR1 is SGHTA and CDR2 is FQGNSA. The CDR3 loop spans 14 amino acids. This CDR3 is CASIPASGDNEQFF. CDR3 DNA sequence: TGTGCCAGCATCCCTGCTAGCGGGGACAATGAGCAGTTCTTC.

The rearrangement joins TRBV5-1 to TRBJ2-7; 7 bases fit TRBD1. Germline V gives CDR1 SGHRS, CDR2 YFSETQ. The CDR3 runs 15 residues. Trimming at V came to 0 bases and at J to 1 base, leaving 4 bases not matched to a gene. The CDR3 DNA follows: TGCGCCAGCAGCTTGGAAGGGACAGCTTCCTACGAGCAGTACTTC. Translation: CASSLEGTASYEQYF.

The V and J genes are TRBV5-1 and TRBJ2-2; tentative D call: TRBD1 (6 bases). Germline V gene lookup returns CDR1 SGHRS and CDR2 YFSETQ. This CDR3 has 15 residues. Trimming cost V 0 bases and J 3 bases, with 9 bases left between them. CDR3 sequence reads: CASSLEGGYTGELFF. The DNA of the CDR3 is TGCGCCAGCAGCTTGGAAGGGGGTTACACCGGGGAGCTGTTTTTT.

The CDR3 sequence is CASSGTTTPDTQYF. The CDR3 nucleotides read TGTGCCAGCAGTGGGACTACCACACCAGATACGCAGTATTTT. J is TRBJ2-3 and V is TRBV6-5; 7 nucleotides agree with TRBD2. This CDR3 spans 14 amino acids. The V segment lost 5 bases and the J segment 4 bases; nucleotides outside the gene matches: 6. CDR1 is MNHEY and CDR2 is SVGAGI in the germline V gene.

The V and J genes are TRBV7-8 and TRBJ2-3; TRBD2 agrees at 10 bases. V trimming: 7 bases; J trimming: 2 bases; junction bases outside the gene matches: 6. CDR1 and CDR2 (germline): SGHVS, FQNEAQ. CDR3 length: 15 amino acids. DNA of the CDR3: TGTGCCAGCAAAACCGGGACTAGCGCCACAGATACGCAGTATTTT. Protein product: CASKTGTSATDTQYF.

This clone has a handful of counts. The genes are TRBV6-5 and TRBJ2-7, with a possible D match to TRBD2 (7 bases). Trimming removed 1 base at V and 4 bases at J, with 17 bases between. This CDR3 comprises 16 residues. Germline CDR1 MNHEY, CDR2 SVGAGI. CDR3 amino acids: CASSYFGKGGLYEQYF. In DNA, the CDR3 is TGTGCCAGCAGTTACTTTGGGAAGGGGGGGCTGTACGAGCAGTACTTC.

About this clone: The junction differs from germline at one of its ends, possibly a read error. J is TRBJ2-6 and V is TRBV7-7; D may be TRBD1 (5 bases). This CDR3 spans 17 amino acids. Germline-derived CDR1 and CDR2 are SSHAT and FNYEAQ (reference sequence). The DNA of the CDR3 is TGTGCTAGCAGCTTAGGTGGTTGGGGCAAGGGGGCCAACGTCCTGACTTTC. Its translation: CASSLGGWGKGANVLTF.

This chain links TRBV5-4 with TRBJ2-2; 9 nucleotides line up with TRBD2. The V gene end was trimmed by 0 bases and the J gene end by 4 bases; junction bases not matched to a gene: 4. The CDR3 is 16 amino acids. The germline V gene has CDR1 SGHNT and CDR2 YYREEE (reference sequence). Here the CDR3 reads CASSLAAREGTGELFF. CDR3 in DNA: TGTGCCAGCAGCTTGGCGGCGCGGGAGGGCACCGGGGAGCTGTTTTTT.

V and J are TRBV4-2 and TRBJ2-4, with 7 bases matching TRBD2. The V gene end was trimmed by 0 bases and the J gene end by 6 bases; junction bases not matched to a gene: 14. Per germline, CDR1 LGHNA and CDR2 YNFKEQ. This CDR3 has 18 residues. The CDR3 DNA follows: TGTGCCAGCAGCCAAGACCCACCGGGGGGAGGGCCCCGAAACATTCAGTACTTC. Its protein product is CASSQDPPGGGPRNIQYF.

The chain recombines TRBV7-9 with TRBJ2-7, with 10 bases identical to TRBD2. Trimming took 1 base from V and 3 from J; bases not matched to a gene: 3. The germline CDR1 and CDR2 sequences are SEHNR and FQNEAQ (reference sequence). The CDR3 length is 15 residues. CDR3 coding DNA: TGTGCCAGCAGCTTAGTAGCTAGCGGGAGCTACGAGCAGTACTTC. This codes for CASSLVASGSYEQYF.

Of note for this clone: At one boundary the junction diverges from the germline segment, which might be a read error. The V call is TRBV4-2, the J call TRBJ2-7, with TRBD2 matching 11 bases. The CDR3 length is 16 residues. Germline CDR1 LGHNA, CDR2 YNFKEQ. The CDR3, as DNA: TGTGCCAGCAGCCAAGGCGAAATAGCGGGGGGGCGCGAGCAGTGCTTC. This sequence encodes CASSQGEIAGGREQCF.